This T cell receptor beta chain was identified in a study of CD8+CD57+ T cells in acquired aplastic anemia. Study context: Mean yield of DNA from sorted CD4+ and CD8+ cells was around 3 ug. General study points: Controls and patients did not differ significantly in CD8+ Simpson's diversity. Twenty-nine sequences, all CD8+ CDR3, were shared between patients and controls.

CD8+CD57+ cell expansion had been shown by flow cytometry in patients chosen for sequencing. Acquired aplastic anemia of severe grade affected all patients. Genomic DNA served as template for TCR beta VDJ and CDR3 profiling. Each CDR3 protein is one row after TCRdb ran MiXCR on the reads. The table includes 95,000 to 150,000 distinct CDR3 sequences, under 65% detected once. Trimming stripped 1 base from V and 4 bases from J, with 19 bases between. CDR1 LNHNV and CDR2 YYDKDF come from the germline V gene (reference sequence). The CDR3 spans 17 residues. This clonotype was counted many times. The antigen remains undetermined.

The source of this sequence is a human donor with aplastic anemia. The sequencing input was sorted CD4+, CD8+, or CD8+CD57+ T cells (not recorded which) from PBMCs. The gene calls are TRBV15 and TRBJ1-1, with a tentative D call TRBD1 (6 bases). The CDR3 region has the DNA TGTGCCACCAGCAGAGGAATAGAGAACAGGGCTAGCACTGAAGCTTTCTTT. Amino acids: CATSRGIENRASTEAFF.